Only a few counts were recorded for the clone carrying this TCR beta chain. What it recognizes is unknown. The data were taken from a study of beta chain features in type 1 diabetes. The investigators reverse transcribed all of the isolated RNA, so they sequenced expressed TCRB transcripts. TCRdb's copy holds only in-frame clones and misses some; the assay was immunoSEQ multiplex PCR. The data contain around 340,000 clones, around a fifth of them singletons. The CDR3 consists of 15 residues. V lost 0 bases, J lost 7 bases, and 4 bases stayed unmatched. Germline V gene sequence: CDR1 SGHDT, CDR2 YYEEEE. Regarding the study as a whole: The influence of HLA type on TCRB rearrangement stayed undetermined.

The TCR comes from a woman younger than 35 in good health. The chain has TRBV5-6 and TRBJ1-4; 9 bases align to TRBD1. The sample was naive CD4+ T cells from blood. The CDR3 DNA is TGTGCCAGCAGCTTGGGGGACAGGGTGCTTGAAAAACTGTTTTTT. It codes for CASSLGDRVLEKLFF.